This T cell receptor beta chain was sequenced for a study of tumor T cells in aggressive B-cell lymphoma. This clone came up once. This CDR3 region has 14 residues. Germline values: CDR1 MDHEN, CDR2 SYDVKM. V shed 6 bases and J 8 bases; nucleotides not matched to a gene: 8. TCRdb's table, derived via immunoSEQ multiplex PCR, lists solely in-frame clones and lacks some. Of 2,500 to 3,500 clones listed, around nine tenths are singletons. The clonotype was recovered from an adult with diffuse large B cell lymphoma. Sequences were obtained from tumor tissue. The chain recombines TRBV28 with TRBJ2-1; 9 bases align to TRBD1. The CDR3 DNA follows: TGTGCCAGCAGGACCGGGACAGGGCCTCATGAGCAGTTCTTC. This codes for CASRTGTGPHEQFF.